A selection of T cell receptor beta chains follows, all from one sample in a study of cytomegalovirus exposure and HLA in healthy donors. Method: immunoSEQ multiplex PCR; TCRdb's copy keeps in-frame clones and lacks some. The sample gives about 130,000 clones, about two thirds of which show up once; over 2% is in the top ten. The specimen was PBMCs. The receptors originated from a woman in her sixties in good health and CMV-seropositive. Both conserved end residues are part of each CDR3. D genes are given only for firm matches. A clone size is listed for some rows: how often the clone was seen (once, few, many), or a class if it is expanded.

v_gene: TRBV4-1
d_gene: TRBD2
j_gene: TRBJ2-5
abundance: few
CDR3nt: TGCGCCAGCAGCCAAGTTCTAGCGGGGGCCCTCCAAGAGACCCAGTACTTC
CDR3aa: CASSQVLAGALQETQYF

v_gene: TRBV27
d_gene: -
j_gene: TRBJ1-1
abundance: -
CDR3nt: TGTGCCAGCAGTTTAGAGGTTTTTACTGAAGCTTTCTTT
CDR3aa: CASSLEVFTEAFF

v_gene: TRBV6-5
d_gene: -
j_gene: TRBJ1-2
abundance: -
CDR3nt: TGTGCCTCCGGCCAGGGGATTAACGGCTACACCTTC
CDR3aa: CASGQGINGYTF

v_gene: TRBV7-6
d_gene: -
j_gene: TRBJ2-3
abundance: few
CDR3nt: TGTGCCAGCAGCCTATGGCTAGGTACTGATACGCAGTATTTT
CDR3aa: CASSLWLGTDTQYF

v_gene: TRBV14
d_gene: -
j_gene: TRBJ1-2
abundance: -
CDR3nt: TGTGCCAGCAGCCAAGATGGGCCGGGGTGGGCGTATGGCTACACCTTC
CDR3aa: CASSQDGPGWAYGYTF

v_gene: TRBV7-8
d_gene: TRBD1
j_gene: TRBJ1-1
abundance: -
CDR3nt: TGTGCCAGCAGCTCGGACAGGGAAAACACTGAAGCTTTCTTT
CDR3aa: CASSSDRENTEAFF

v_gene: TRBV6-5
d_gene: TRBD1
j_gene: TRBJ2-1
abundance: few
CDR3nt: TGTGCCAGCAGTTACTCGAAGACAGGGTTCTACAATGAGCAGTTCTTC
CDR3aa: CASSYSKTGFYNEQFF

v_gene: TRBV5-1
d_gene: -
j_gene: TRBJ1-2
abundance: few
CDR3nt: TGCGCCAGCAGCTTGGGTGGTTCAGGAGGGGACTATGGCTACACCTTC
CDR3aa: CASSLGGSGGDYGYTF

v_gene: TRBV2
d_gene: TRBD1
j_gene: TRBJ2-7
abundance: -
CDR3nt: TGTGCCAGCAGTGGGTGGACAGGGGGCCACGAGCAGTACTTC
CDR3aa: CASSGWTGGHEQYF

v_gene: TRBV18
d_gene: TRBD2
j_gene: TRBJ2-7
abundance: -
CDR3nt: TGTGCCAGCTCACCACCGACTAGCGGGGGGTACGAGCAGTACTTC
CDR3aa: CASSPPTSGGYEQYF

v_gene: TRBV11-2
d_gene: -
j_gene: TRBJ2-2
abundance: -
CDR3nt: TGTGCCAGCAGCTTAGAAGCAGGGAAGATCGACACCGGGGAGCTGTTTTTT
CDR3aa: CASSLEAGKIDTGELFF

v_gene: TRBV7-2
d_gene: TRBD1
j_gene: TRBJ1-2
abundance: -
CDR3nt: TGTGCCAGCAGCTTAGCCGAGGGGGACAGGCAAGCCAAGGGGTATGGCTACACCTTC
CDR3aa: CASSLAEGDRQAKGYGYTF

v_gene: TRBV2
d_gene: TRBD2
j_gene: TRBJ2-7
abundance: -
CDR3nt: TGTGCCAGCAGTACCCGGGGGGGCCGGAACGAGCAGTACTTC
CDR3aa: CASSTRGGRNEQYF

v_gene: TRBV7-9
d_gene: TRBD1
j_gene: TRBJ2-7
abundance: -
CDR3nt: TGTGCCAGCAGCCTTGGGACAGGGGGCAGCGAGCAGTACTTC
CDR3aa: CASSLGTGGSEQYF

v_gene: TRBV9
d_gene: -
j_gene: TRBJ2-7
abundance: -
CDR3nt: TGTGCCAGCAGCGCTCCGGGGGATAGCTCCTACGAGCAGTACTTC
CDR3aa: CASSAPGDSSYEQYF

v_gene: TRBV9
d_gene: TRBD1
j_gene: TRBJ1-3
abundance: few
CDR3nt: TGTGCCAGCAGTTCTAAAGGGGGCCCTCGCTCTGGAAACACCATATATTTT
CDR3aa: CASSSKGGPRSGNTIYF

v_gene: TRBV19
d_gene: TRBD2
j_gene: TRBJ2-1
abundance: few
CDR3nt: TGTGCCAGTAGGGAGCGGGGGGGCTCCAATGAGCAGTTCTTC
CDR3aa: CASRERGGSNEQFF

v_gene: TRBV5-1
d_gene: TRBD1
j_gene: TRBJ1-2
abundance: -
CDR3nt: TGCGCCAGCAGCTTGGCAACAGGGGGCGCAAATGGCTACACCTTC
CDR3aa: CASSLATGGANGYTF

v_gene: TRBV7-2
d_gene: -
j_gene: TRBJ1-5
abundance: -
CDR3nt: TGTGCCAGCAGCCCCGGGGGGAATCAGCCCCAGCATTTT
CDR3aa: CASSPGGNQPQHF

v_gene: TRBV11-2
d_gene: -
j_gene: TRBJ2-6
abundance: -
CDR3nt: TGTGCCAGCAGCTTACAAAACTCTGGGGCCAACGTCCTGACTTTC
CDR3aa: CASSLQNSGANVLTF

v_gene: TRBV29-1
d_gene: -
j_gene: TRBJ1-1
abundance: -
CDR3nt: TGCAGCGTTGGGGGGGAGGGTGGAACCTCCATGAACACTGAAGCTTTCTTT
CDR3aa: CSVGGEGGTSMNTEAFF

v_gene: TRBV7-6
d_gene: TRBD1
j_gene: TRBJ2-7
abundance: -
CDR3nt: TGTGCCAGCAGCTTAGCGGGGACAGGGAGCTCCTACGAGCAGTACTTC
CDR3aa: CASSLAGTGSSYEQYF

v_gene: TRBV6-5
d_gene: -
j_gene: TRBJ1-2
abundance: few
CDR3nt: TGTGCCAGCAGTTACGATGCGCTTTATGGCTACACCTTC
CDR3aa: CASSYDALYGYTF

v_gene: TRBV6-6
d_gene: -
j_gene: TRBJ1-5
abundance: -
CDR3nt: TGTGCCAGCAGTGGACAGATCAATCAGCCCCAGCATTTT
CDR3aa: CASSGQINQPQHF

v_gene: TRBV20-1
d_gene: -
j_gene: TRBJ1-4
abundance: -
CDR3nt: TGCAGTGCTACCAGCGATGAAAAACTGTTTTTT
CDR3aa: CSATSDEKLFF

v_gene: TRBV7-3
d_gene: -
j_gene: TRBJ1-1
abundance: few
CDR3nt: TGTGCCAGCAGCTCAGGAACAGGGAGGGCTGAAGCTTTCTTT
CDR3aa: CASSSGTGRAEAFF

v_gene: TRBV7-9
d_gene: -
j_gene: TRBJ2-7
abundance: -
CDR3nt: TGTGCCAGCAGCTTACCCAGGGCCAGGGGCGAGCAGTACTTC
CDR3aa: CASSLPRARGEQYF

v_gene: TRBV9
d_gene: TRBD2
j_gene: TRBJ2-1
abundance: -
CDR3nt: TGTGCCAGCAGCCCCATTAGCGGGGGAGCCTACAATGAGCAGTTCTTC
CDR3aa: CASSPISGGAYNEQFF

v_gene: TRBV7-3
d_gene: TRBD1
j_gene: TRBJ1-1
abundance: -
CDR3nt: TGTGCCAGCAGTACAGGGGCAGGGGGCGCTGAAGCTTTCTTT
CDR3aa: CASSTGAGGAEAFF

v_gene: TRBV27
d_gene: -
j_gene: TRBJ2-7
abundance: -
CDR3nt: TGTGCCAGCAGTACCTTGACAGGGCTAGCGTACGAGCAGTACTTC
CDR3aa: CASSTLTGLAYEQYF

v_gene: TRBV5-1
d_gene: -
j_gene: TRBJ2-6
abundance: -
CDR3nt: TGCGCCAGCAGCTTGCGAACAGGGTCTGGGGCCAACGTCCTGACTTTC
CDR3aa: CASSLRTGSGANVLTF

v_gene: TRBV11-2
d_gene: -
j_gene: TRBJ2-5
abundance: once
CDR3nt: TGTGCCAGCAGCTTAGAGGTCTTTCAGAAGACCCAGTACTTC
CDR3aa: CASSLEVFQKTQYF

v_gene: TRBV7-6
d_gene: TRBD2
j_gene: TRBJ2-5
abundance: -
CDR3nt: TGTGCCAGCAGCGCTAGCGGGAGGGAGACCCAGTACTTC
CDR3aa: CASSASGRETQYF

v_gene: TRBV29-1
d_gene: TRBD1
j_gene: TRBJ1-2
abundance: few
CDR3nt: TGCAGCCCGTGGGCGGGACAGGGGATCAGGACTTGCGGCTACACCTTC
CDR3aa: CSPWAGQGIRTCGYTF

v_gene: TRBV10-3
d_gene: -
j_gene: TRBJ1-5
abundance: -
CDR3nt: TGTGCCATCAGTGATGAGGGGGATCAGCCCCAGCATTTT
CDR3aa: CAISDEGDQPQHF

v_gene: TRBV6-5
d_gene: -
j_gene: TRBJ1-5
abundance: -
CDR3nt: TGTGCCAGCAGACAGGGCACCCTTAGCAATCAGCCCCAGCATTTT
CDR3aa: CASRQGTLSNQPQHF

v_gene: TRBV6-5
d_gene: -
j_gene: TRBJ2-5
abundance: few
CDR3nt: TGTGCCAGCAGTTACTCGATTGGTAGCCAGCAGAGCCAGTACTTC
CDR3aa: CASSYSIGSQQSQYF

v_gene: TRBV19
d_gene: TRBD1
j_gene: TRBJ2-7
abundance: -
CDR3nt: TGTGCCAGTAGTCAGGGACAGGGGGTGGACGAGCAGTACTTC
CDR3aa: CASSQGQGVDEQYF

v_gene: TRBV5-1
d_gene: TRBD1
j_gene: TRBJ1-1
abundance: -
CDR3nt: TGCGCCAGCAGCTTGGCTTGGACAGGGGTTAACACTGAAGCTTTCTTT
CDR3aa: CASSLAWTGVNTEAFF

v_gene: TRBV5-4
d_gene: -
j_gene: TRBJ2-6
abundance: -
CDR3nt: TGTGCCAGCAGCTTGGTCCTGTCCCTTTCTGGGGCCAACGTCCTGACTTTC
CDR3aa: CASSLVLSLSGANVLTF

v_gene: TRBV28
d_gene: TRBD1
j_gene: TRBJ1-2
abundance: -
CDR3nt: TGTGCCAGCAGTTCATCGGACAGGGGAGATGGCTACACCTTC
CDR3aa: CASSSSDRGDGYTF

v_gene: TRBV4-1
d_gene: TRBD2
j_gene: TRBJ2-1
abundance: -
CDR3nt: TGCGCCAGCAGCCGCACCGGGACTAGCGGGGGGGCCGGTGAGCAGTTCTTC
CDR3aa: CASSRTGTSGGAGEQFF

v_gene: TRBV10-3
d_gene: TRBD2
j_gene: TRBJ2-5
abundance: -
CDR3nt: TGTGCCATCAGTGAGCCACTAGCGGGGGGGCGAGGAGAGACCCAGTACTTC
CDR3aa: CAISEPLAGGRGETQYF

v_gene: TRBV5-1
d_gene: TRBD1
j_gene: TRBJ1-2
abundance: -
CDR3nt: TGCGCCAGCAGCTTGACAGGGGTTACACCGTATGGCTACACCTTC
CDR3aa: CASSLTGVTPYGYTF

v_gene: TRBV5-6
d_gene: -
j_gene: TRBJ1-4
abundance: -
CDR3nt: TGTGCCAGCAGCTCCCACAGGGACATTGGGAAACTGTTTTTT
CDR3aa: CASSSHRDIGKLFF

v_gene: TRBV7-2
d_gene: TRBD1
j_gene: TRBJ1-5
abundance: -
CDR3nt: TGTGCCAGCAGCCGGGACAGGGGGCGGAATCAGCCCCAGCATTTT
CDR3aa: CASSRDRGRNQPQHF

v_gene: TRBV5-1
d_gene: -
j_gene: TRBJ2-1
abundance: -
CDR3nt: TGCGCCAGCAGCTTGGGGACTATCCGGACGAATGAGCAGTTCTTC
CDR3aa: CASSLGTIRTNEQFF

v_gene: TRBV27
d_gene: -
j_gene: TRBJ2-5
abundance: few
CDR3nt: TGTGCCAGCAGTTTTCAGGAGACCCAGTACTTC
CDR3aa: CASSFQETQYF

v_gene: TRBV6-1
d_gene: -
j_gene: TRBJ2-7
abundance: -
CDR3nt: TGTGCCAGCAGTGAGGCGGCCGAGCAGTACTTC
CDR3aa: CASSEAAEQYF

v_gene: TRBV27
d_gene: -
j_gene: TRBJ1-2
abundance: -
CDR3nt: TGTGCCAGCAGTTTAACCCCCCCCTTAATACAGTCCATAAACTATGGCTACACCTTC
CDR3aa: CASSLTPPLIQSINYGYTF

v_gene: TRBV11-1
d_gene: -
j_gene: TRBJ2-1
abundance: -
CDR3nt: TGTGCCAGCAGCCCAGGGGGGCGTGAGCAGTTCTTC
CDR3aa: CASSPGGREQFF

v_gene: TRBV29-1
d_gene: TRBD1
j_gene: TRBJ1-2
abundance: few
CDR3nt: TGCAGCGTTGTGCTCGACAGGGGTGTAGGCTATGGCTACACCTTC
CDR3aa: CSVVLDRGVGYGYTF

v_gene: TRBV7-9
d_gene: -
j_gene: TRBJ1-5
abundance: -
CDR3nt: TGTGCCAGCAGCTTAGCGGGCCGGGAGGGCAATCAGCCCCAGCATTTT
CDR3aa: CASSLAGREGNQPQHF

v_gene: TRBV11-1
d_gene: TRBD2
j_gene: TRBJ2-5
abundance: -
CDR3nt: TGTGCCAGCAGAACGACTAGCGGGGGGCAAGAGACCCAGTACTTC
CDR3aa: CASRTTSGGQETQYF

v_gene: TRBV9
d_gene: -
j_gene: TRBJ2-7
abundance: -
CDR3nt: TGTGCCAGCAGCGTAGACAGGGGAGGCGAGCAGTACTTC
CDR3aa: CASSVDRGGEQYF

v_gene: TRBV12-5
d_gene: -
j_gene: TRBJ1-1
abundance: -
CDR3nt: TGTGCTAGTGGTTTGCAGGGGAAAACTGAAGCTTTCTTT
CDR3aa: CASGLQGKTEAFF

v_gene: TRBV9
d_gene: TRBD2
j_gene: TRBJ2-3
abundance: -
CDR3nt: TGTGCCAGCAGCTACGGACTAGCGGGGAGCACAGATACGCAGTATTTT
CDR3aa: CASSYGLAGSTDTQYF

v_gene: TRBV19
d_gene: -
j_gene: TRBJ1-5
abundance: once
CDR3nt: TGTGCCAGTACCCCGACAGATTGGTGGAACAATCAGCCCCAGCATTTT
CDR3aa: CASTPTDWWNNQPQHF

v_gene: TRBV29-1
d_gene: TRBD1
j_gene: TRBJ1-2
abundance: once
CDR3nt: TGCAGCGTTGATGAGGGGACAGGGTTTAACTATGGCTACACCTTC
CDR3aa: CSVDEGTGFNYGYTF